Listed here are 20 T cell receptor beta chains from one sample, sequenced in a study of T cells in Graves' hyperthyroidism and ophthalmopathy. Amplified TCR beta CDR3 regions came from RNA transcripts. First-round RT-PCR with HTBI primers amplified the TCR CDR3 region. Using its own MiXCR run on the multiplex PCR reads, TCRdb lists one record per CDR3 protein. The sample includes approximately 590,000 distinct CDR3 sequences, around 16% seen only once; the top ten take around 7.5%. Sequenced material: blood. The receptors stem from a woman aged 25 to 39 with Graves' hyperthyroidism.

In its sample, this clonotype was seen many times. The DNA of the CDR3 is TGCAGTGCTGAGAGGGTGCGGAACACTGAAGCTTTCTTT. Amino acids: CSAERVRNTEAFF. V is TRBV20-1 and J is TRBJ1-1; no reliable D call. The V gene lost 5 bases and the J gene lost 1 base, with 11 bases spanning the gap. This CDR3 spans 13 amino acids. Germline V gene lookup returns CDR1 DFQATT and CDR2 SNEGSKA (reference sequence).

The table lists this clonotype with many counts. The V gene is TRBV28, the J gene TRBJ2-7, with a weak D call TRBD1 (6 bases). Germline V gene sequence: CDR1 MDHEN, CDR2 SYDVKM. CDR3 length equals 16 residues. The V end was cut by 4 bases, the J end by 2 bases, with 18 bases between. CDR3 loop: CASSSHPPDSPYEQYF. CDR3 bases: TGTGCCAGCAGTTCGCACCCCCCGGACAGTCCCTACGAGCAGTACTTC.

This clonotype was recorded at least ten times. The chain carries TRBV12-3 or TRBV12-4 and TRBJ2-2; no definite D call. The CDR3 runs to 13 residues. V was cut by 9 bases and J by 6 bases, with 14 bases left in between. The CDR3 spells CASGVVSAGELFF. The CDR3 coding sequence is TGTGCCAGTGGCGTGGTGTCGGCCGGGGAGCTGTTTTTT.

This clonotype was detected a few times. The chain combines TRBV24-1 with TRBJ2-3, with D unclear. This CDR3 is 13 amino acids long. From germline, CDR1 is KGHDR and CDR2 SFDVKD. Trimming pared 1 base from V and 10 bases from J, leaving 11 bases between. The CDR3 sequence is CATSDLNGRSQYF. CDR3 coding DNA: TGTGCCACCAGTGATTTAAACGGACGTTCGCAGTATTTT.

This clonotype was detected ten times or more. The CDR3 DNA follows: TGTGCCTGGAGCCCGCTTTCCTACAATGAGCAGTTCTTC. Its protein product is CAWSPLSYNEQFF. The chain carries TRBV30 and TRBJ2-1; no clear D. This CDR3 is 13 amino acids long. Germline V lookup: CDR1 GTSNPN, CDR2 SVGIG (reference sequence). V shed 3 bases and J shed 1 base, with 7 bases lying between them.

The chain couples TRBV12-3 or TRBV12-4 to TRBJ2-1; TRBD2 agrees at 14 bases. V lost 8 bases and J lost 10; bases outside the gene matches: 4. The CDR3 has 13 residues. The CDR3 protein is CASGTSGRGEQFF. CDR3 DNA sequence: TGTGCCAGCGGGACTAGCGGGAGAGGCGAGCAGTTCTTC.

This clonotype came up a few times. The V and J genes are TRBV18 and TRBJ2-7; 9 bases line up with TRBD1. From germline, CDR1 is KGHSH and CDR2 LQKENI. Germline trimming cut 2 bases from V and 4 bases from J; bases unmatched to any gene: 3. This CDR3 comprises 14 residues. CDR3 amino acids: CASSPFGTGYEQYF. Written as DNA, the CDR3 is TGTGCCAGCTCACCATTCGGGACAGGGTACGAGCAGTACTTC.

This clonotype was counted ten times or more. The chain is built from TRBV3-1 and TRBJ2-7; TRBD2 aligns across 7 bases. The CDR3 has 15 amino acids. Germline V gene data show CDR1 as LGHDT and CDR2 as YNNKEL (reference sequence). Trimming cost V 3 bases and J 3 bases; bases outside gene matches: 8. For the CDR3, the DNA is TGTGCCAGCAGCCAGCAGAGCGGGGCCTTCTACGAGCAGTACTTC. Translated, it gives CASSQQSGAFYEQYF.

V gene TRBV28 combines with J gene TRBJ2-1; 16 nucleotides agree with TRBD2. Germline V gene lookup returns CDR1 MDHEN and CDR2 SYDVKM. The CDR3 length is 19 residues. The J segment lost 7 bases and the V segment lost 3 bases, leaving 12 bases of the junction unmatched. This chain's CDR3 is CASSLPGGLAGGRLNEQFF. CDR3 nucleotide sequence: TGTGCCAGCAGTTTGCCTGGGGGACTAGCGGGAGGGCGGCTTAATGAGCAGTTCTTC.

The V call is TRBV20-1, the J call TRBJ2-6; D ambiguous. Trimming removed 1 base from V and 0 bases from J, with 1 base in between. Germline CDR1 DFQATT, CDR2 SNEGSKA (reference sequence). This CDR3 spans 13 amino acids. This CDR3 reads CSARGSGANVLTF. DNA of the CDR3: TGCAGTGCTAGAGGCTCTGGGGCCAACGTCCTGACTTTC.

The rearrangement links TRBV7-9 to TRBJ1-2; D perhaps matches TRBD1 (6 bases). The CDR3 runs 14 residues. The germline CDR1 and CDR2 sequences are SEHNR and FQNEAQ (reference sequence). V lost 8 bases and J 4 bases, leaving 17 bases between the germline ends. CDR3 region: CASAPSGGSYGYTF. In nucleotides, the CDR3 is TGTGCCAGCGCCCCGAGTGGGGGCTCCTATGGCTACACCTTC.

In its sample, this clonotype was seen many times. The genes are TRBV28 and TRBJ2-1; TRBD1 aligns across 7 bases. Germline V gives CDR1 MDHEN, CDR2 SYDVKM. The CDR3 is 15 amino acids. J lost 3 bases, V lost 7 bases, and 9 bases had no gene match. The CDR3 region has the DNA TGTGCCAGCAAAATGAGAGACAGGGTCTACAATGAGCAGTTCTTC. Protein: CASKMRDRVYNEQFF.

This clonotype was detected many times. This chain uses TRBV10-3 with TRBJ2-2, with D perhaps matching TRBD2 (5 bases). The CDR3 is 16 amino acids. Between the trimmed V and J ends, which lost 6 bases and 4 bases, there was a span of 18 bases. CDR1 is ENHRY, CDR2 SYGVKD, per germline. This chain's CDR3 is CAISQDPAGSTGELFF. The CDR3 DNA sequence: TGTGCCATCAGCCAGGACCCCGCGGGTAGCACCGGGGAGCTGTTTTTT.

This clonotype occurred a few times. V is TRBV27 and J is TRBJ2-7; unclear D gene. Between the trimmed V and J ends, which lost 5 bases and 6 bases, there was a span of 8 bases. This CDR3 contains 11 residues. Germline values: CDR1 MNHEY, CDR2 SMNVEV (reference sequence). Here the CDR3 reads CASSMYGEQYF. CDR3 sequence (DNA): TGTGCCAGCAGTATGTATGGCGAGCAGTACTTC.

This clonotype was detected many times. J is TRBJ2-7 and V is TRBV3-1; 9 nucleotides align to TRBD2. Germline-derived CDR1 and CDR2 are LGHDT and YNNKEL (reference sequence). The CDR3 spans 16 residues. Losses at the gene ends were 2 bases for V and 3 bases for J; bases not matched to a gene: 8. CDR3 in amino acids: CASSQLRGRGLYEQYF. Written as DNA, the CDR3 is TGTGCCAGCAGCCAACTGCGCGGGAGGGGCCTCTACGAGCAGTACTTC.

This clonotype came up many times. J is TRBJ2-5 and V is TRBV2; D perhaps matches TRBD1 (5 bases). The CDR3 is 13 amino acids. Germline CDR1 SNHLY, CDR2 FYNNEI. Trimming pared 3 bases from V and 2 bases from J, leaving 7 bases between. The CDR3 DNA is TGTGCCAGCAGTGATTACAGGCAAGAGACCCAGTACTTC. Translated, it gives CASSDYRQETQYF.

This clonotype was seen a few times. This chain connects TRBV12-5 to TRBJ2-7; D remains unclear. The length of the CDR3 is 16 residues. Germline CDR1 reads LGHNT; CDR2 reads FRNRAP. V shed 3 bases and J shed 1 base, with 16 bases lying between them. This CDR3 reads CASGLFVASESYEQYF. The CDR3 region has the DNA TGTGCTAGTGGTTTATTTGTAGCATCTGAATCCTACGAGCAGTACTTC.

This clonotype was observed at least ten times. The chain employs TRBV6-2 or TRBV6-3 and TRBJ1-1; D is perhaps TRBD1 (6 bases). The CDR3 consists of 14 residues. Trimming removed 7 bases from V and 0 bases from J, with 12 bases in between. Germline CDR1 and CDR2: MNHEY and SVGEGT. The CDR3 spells CASTFRGLNTEAFF. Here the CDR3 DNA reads TGTGCCAGCACCTTCAGGGGATTGAACACTGAAGCTTTCTTT.

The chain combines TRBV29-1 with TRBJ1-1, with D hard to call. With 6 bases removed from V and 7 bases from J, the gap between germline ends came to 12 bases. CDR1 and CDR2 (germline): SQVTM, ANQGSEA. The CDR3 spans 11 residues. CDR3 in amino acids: CSVETGYEAFF. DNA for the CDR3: TGCAGCGTCGAGACCGGCTATGAAGCTTTCTTT.

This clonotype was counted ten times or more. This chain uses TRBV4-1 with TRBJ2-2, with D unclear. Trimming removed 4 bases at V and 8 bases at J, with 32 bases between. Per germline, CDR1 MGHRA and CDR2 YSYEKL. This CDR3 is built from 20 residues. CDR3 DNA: TGCGCCAGCAGCCTAAGGTCCGCAATCTATACACCTACCGTGGGAGGGGAGCTGTTTTTT. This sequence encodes CASSLRSAIYTPTVGGELFF.